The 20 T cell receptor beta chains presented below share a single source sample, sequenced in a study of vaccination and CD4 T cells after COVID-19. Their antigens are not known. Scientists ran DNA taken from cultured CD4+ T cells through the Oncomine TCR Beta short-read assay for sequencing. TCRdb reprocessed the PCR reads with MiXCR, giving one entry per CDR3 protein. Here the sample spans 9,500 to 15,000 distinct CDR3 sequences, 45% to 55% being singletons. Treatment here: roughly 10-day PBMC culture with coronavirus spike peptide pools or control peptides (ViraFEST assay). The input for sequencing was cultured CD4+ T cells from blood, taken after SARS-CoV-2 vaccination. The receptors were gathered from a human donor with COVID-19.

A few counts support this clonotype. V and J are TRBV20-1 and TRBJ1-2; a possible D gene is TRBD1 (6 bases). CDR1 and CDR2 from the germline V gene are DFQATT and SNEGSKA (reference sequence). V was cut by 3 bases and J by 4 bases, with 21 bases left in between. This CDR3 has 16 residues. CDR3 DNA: TGCAGTGCTAGGAAATCAGGGGTCGACAGAGGCTATGGCTACACCTTC. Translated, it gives CSARKSGVDRGYGYTF.

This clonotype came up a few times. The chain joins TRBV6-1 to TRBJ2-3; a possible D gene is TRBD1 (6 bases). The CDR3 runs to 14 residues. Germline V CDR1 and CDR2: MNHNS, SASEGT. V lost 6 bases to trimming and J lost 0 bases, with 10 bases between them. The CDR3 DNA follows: TGTGCCAGCAGGTGGACAGCTAGCACAGATACGCAGTATTTT. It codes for CASRWTASTDTQYF.

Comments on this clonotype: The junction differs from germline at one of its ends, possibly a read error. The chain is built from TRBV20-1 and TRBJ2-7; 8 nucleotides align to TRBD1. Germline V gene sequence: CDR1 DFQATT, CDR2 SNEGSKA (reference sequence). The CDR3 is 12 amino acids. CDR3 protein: CSAPDDRGRCDF. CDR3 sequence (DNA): TGCAGTGCTCCAGATGACAGGGGACGGTGTGACTTC.

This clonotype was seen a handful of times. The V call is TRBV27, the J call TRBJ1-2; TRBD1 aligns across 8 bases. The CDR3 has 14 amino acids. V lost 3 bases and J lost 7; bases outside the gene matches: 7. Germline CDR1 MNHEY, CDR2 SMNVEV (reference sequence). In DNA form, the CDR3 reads TGTGCCAGCAGTTTCGTGGCAGGGGGCGCTGGCTACACCTTC. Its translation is CASSFVAGGAGYTF.

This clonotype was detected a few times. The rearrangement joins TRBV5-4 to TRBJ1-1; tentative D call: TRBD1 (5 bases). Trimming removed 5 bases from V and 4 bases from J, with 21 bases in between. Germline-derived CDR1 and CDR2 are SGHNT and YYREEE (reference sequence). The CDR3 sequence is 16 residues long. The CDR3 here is CASRPQRGELSTEAFF. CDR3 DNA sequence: TGTGCCAGCAGACCTCAAAGGGGCGAACTTAGCACTGAAGCTTTCTTT.

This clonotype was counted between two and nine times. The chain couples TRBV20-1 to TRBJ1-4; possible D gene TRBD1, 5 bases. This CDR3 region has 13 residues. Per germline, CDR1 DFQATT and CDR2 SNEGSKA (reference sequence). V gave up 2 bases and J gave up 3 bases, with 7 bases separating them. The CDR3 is CSARQGPNEKLFF. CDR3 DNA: TGCAGTGCTAGACAGGGCCCTAATGAAAAACTGTTTTTT.

The CDR3 nucleotides are TGTGCCAGCAGTGAAGCCGGGACAGAGTACGAGCAGTACTTC. This translates into CASSEAGTEYEQYF. J is TRBJ2-7 and V is TRBV6-1, with 7 positions matching TRBD1. This CDR3 has 14 residues. CDR1 MNHNS and CDR2 SASEGT come from the germline V gene. The V and J ends lost 0 bases and 4 bases, in that order; junction bases with no gene match: 3.

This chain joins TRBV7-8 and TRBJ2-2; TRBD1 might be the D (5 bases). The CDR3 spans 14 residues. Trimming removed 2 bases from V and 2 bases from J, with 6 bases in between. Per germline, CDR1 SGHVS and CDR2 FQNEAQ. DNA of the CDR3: TGTGCCAGCAGCTTACAGGGAAACACCGGGGAGCTGTTTTTT. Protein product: CASSLQGNTGELFF.

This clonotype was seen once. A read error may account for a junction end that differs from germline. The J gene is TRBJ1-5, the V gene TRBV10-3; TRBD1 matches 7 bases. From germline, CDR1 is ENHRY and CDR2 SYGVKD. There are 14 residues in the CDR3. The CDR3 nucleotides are TGTGCCATCAGACGGACAGGTACAAATCAGTCCCAGCATTTT. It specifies CAIRRTGTNQSQHF.

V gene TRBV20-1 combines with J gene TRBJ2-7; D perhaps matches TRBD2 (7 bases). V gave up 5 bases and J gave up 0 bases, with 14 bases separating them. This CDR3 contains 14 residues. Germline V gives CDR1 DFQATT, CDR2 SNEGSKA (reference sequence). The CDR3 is CSAARGALSYEQYF. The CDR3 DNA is TGCAGTGCTGCCCGGGGGGCACTCTCCTACGAGCAGTACTTC.

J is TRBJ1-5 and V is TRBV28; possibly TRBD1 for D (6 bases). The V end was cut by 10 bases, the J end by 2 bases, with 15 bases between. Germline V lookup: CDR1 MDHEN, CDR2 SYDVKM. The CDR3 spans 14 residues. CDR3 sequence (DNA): TGTGCCACTATGGGGGGCGGGGGCAATCAGCCCCAGCATTTT. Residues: CATMGGGGNQPQHF.

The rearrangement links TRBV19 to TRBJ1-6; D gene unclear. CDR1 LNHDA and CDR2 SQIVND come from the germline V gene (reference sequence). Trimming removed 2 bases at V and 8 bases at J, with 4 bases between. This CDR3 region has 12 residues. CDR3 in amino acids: CASSIKDSPLHF. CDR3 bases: TGTGCCAGTAGTATAAAGGATTCACCCCTCCACTTT.

The CDR3 reads CSARDSGPTSFYGYTF. The CDR3, as DNA: TGCAGTGCTAGAGATAGCGGCCCGACATCCTTCTATGGCTACACCTTC. The chain joins TRBV20-1 to TRBJ1-2; D gene ambiguous. Germline loops: CDR1 DFQATT, CDR2 SNEGSKA (reference sequence). V lost 0 bases and J lost 4, with 18 bases in between. The CDR3 extends over 16 amino acids.

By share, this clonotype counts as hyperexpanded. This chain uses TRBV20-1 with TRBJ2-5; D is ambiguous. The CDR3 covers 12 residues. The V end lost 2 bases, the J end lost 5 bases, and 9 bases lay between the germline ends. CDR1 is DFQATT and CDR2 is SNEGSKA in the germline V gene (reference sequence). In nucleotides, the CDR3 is TGCAGTGCTAGAATCCGGGCGGAGACCCAGTACTTC. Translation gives CSARIRAETQYF.

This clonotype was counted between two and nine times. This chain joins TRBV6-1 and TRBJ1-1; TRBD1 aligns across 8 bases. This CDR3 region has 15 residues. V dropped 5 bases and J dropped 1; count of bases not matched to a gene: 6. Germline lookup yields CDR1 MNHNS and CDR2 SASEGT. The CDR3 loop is CASSRGGQANTEAFF. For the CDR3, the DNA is TGTGCCAGCAGTAGAGGGGGACAGGCGAACACTGAAGCTTTCTTT.

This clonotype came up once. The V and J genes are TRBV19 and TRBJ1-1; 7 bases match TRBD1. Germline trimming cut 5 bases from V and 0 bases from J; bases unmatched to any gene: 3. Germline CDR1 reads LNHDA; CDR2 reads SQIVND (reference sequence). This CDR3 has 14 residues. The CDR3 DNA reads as TGTGCCAGTAGTGAGACAGGGATGAACACTGAAGCTTTCTTT. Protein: CASSETGMNTEAFF.

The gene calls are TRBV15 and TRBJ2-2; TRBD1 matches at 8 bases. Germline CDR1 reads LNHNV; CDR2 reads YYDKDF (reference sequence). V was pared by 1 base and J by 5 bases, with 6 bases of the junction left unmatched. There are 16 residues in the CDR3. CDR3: CATSRVRDRRTGELFF. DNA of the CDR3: TGTGCCACCAGCAGAGTAAGGGACAGGCGAACCGGGGAGCTGTTTTTT.

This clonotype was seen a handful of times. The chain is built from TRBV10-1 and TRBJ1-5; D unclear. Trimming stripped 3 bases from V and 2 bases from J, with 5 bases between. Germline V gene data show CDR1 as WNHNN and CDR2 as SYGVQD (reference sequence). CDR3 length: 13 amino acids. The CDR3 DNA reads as TGCGCCAGCAGTGAATACGGCAATCAGCCCCAGCATTTT. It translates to CASSEYGNQPQHF.

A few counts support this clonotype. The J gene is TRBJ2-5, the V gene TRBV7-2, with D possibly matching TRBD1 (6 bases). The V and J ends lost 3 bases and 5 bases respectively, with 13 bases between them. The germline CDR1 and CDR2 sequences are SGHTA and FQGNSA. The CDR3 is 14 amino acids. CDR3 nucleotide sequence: TGTGCCAGCAGCTTTGGCAGGGGTGGCGAGACCCAGTACTTC. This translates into CASSFGRGGETQYF.

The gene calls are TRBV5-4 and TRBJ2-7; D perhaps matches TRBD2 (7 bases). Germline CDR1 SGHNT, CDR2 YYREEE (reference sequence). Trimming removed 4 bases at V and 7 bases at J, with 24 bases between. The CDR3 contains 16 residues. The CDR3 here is CASSGGRRGEGLEQYF. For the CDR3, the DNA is TGTGCCAGCAGCGGGGGGCGGCGCGGGGAGGGTCTGGAGCAGTACTTC.